This TCR beta chain was sequenced during a study of CD4 T cells in relation to SARS-CoV-2 and coronaviruses. Study context: Convalescent donors were aged roughly 20 to 80, with median around 37 years. Of the patients, under 10 were male, 4 female, two Hispanic. Findings and caveats of the study: Approximately 65% of donors had memory CD4+ clonotypes crossrecognizing SARS-CoV-2 and common cold coronavirus spike.

The CDR3 is made up of 14 amino acids. Germline values: CDR1 SGHRS, CDR2 YFSETQ. The V end was cut by 0 bases, the J end by 1 base, with 6 bases between. CD4 enrichment then naive enrichment separated naive from memory CD4+ cells. Regarding this clone: Its antigen is not known.

Repertoires were generated with immunoSEQ multiplex PCR, while TCRdb's copy carries only in-frame clones and drops some. The sample yields some 40,000 clones, 70% to 90% seen once. Material: memory CD4+ T cells from PBMCs. The TCR comes from an adult with COVID-19. V is TRBV5-1 and J is TRBJ2-3; no reliable D call. CDR3 nucleotides: TGCGCCAGCAGCTTGGTAGCTGGCACAGATACGCAGTATTTT. Translated: CASSLVAGTDTQYF.